The source of this TCR beta chain is a study of cytomegalovirus exposure and HLA in healthy donors. This clone was observed a single time. Its antigen is unknown. Donors were ostensibly healthy at sampling, although undocumented immune exposures were probable. PCR primers comprised 60 Vbeta and 13 Jbeta primers. Data came from immunoSEQ multiplex PCR; TCRdb stores just in-frame clones and leaves some out. In the table there are about 180,000 clones, about 80% of which are singletons. Study-level findings and limits: The only immune exposure information that was available was CMV serostatus. As a later analysis showed, several of the most significant clusters appeared to be linked to common viral pathogens. The listing of some 170 TCR beta chains classed them as cytomegalovirus-associated.

Per the germline V gene, CDR1 is SGHVS and CDR2 is FQNEAQ. The length of the CDR3 is 11 residues. V shed 11 bases and J 5 bases; nucleotides not matched to a gene: 5. This clonotype was sampled from a woman in her thirties in good health and CMV-seronegative. The source material was PBMCs. The chain has TRBV7-8 and TRBJ1-2; 7 bases are shared with TRBD1. In DNA form, the CDR3 reads TGTGCCCTCAGGGGGACGTATGGCTACACCTTC. This sequence encodes CALRGTYGYTF.